Below are 11 T cell receptor beta chains sequenced from a single sample in a study of shared clonotypes between healthy human individuals. Here immunoSEQ multiplex PCR was the method, and the copy in TCRdb shows in-frame clones only, minus some. The sample includes around 2,100,000 clones, about 95% seen only once; the top ten take under 1.5%. CD45RO-negative cells were positively selected for CCR7, leaving out terminally differentiated effector memory CD45RA+ cells. The sequencing sample was made of naive CD8+ T cells sorted from blood. These TCRs come from a man between 18 and 35 years old in good health.

This sequence joins TRBV7-9 and TRBJ2-5, with D perhaps TRBD2 (6 bases). The V gene's germline CDR1 is SEHNR and CDR2 FQNEAQ (reference sequence). This CDR3 has 14 amino acids. Trimming removed 5 bases from V and 7 bases from J, with 17 bases in between. CDR3 in DNA: TGTGCCAGCAGCCCCCGACTAGAGACCTCGACCCAGTACTTC. Amino acid sequence: CASSPRLETSTQYF.

The V gene is TRBV4-3, the J gene TRBJ1-2, with D possibly TRBD1 on 5 matching bases. V was shortened by 0 bases and J by 5 bases, with 7 bases between the two germline ends. The V gene's germline CDR1 is LGHNA and CDR2 YSLEER. There are 13 residues in the CDR3. As DNA, the CDR3 is TGCGCCAGCAGCCAAGACAGGGAGTATGGCTACACCTTC. Translation gives CASSQDREYGYTF.

As concerns this clone: Other DNA sequences in the same sample also yield this CDR3. The chain has TRBV9 and TRBJ2-1; 7 nucleotides line up with TRBD1. Trimming took 0 bases from V and 10 from J; bases not matched to a gene: 4. The CDR3 covers 13 residues. CDR1 is SGDLS and CDR2 is YYNGEE in the germline V gene. In nucleotides, the CDR3 is TGTGCCAGCAGCGTAGCTCGAGGGGGCGAGCAGTTCTTC. Protein: CASSVARGGEQFF.

This rearrangement joins TRBV27 to TRBJ1-5; weak D call: TRBD1 (5 bases). CDR1 and CDR2 (germline): MNHEY, SMNVEV (reference sequence). V lost 6 bases and J lost 4, with 13 bases in between. CDR3 length: 14 amino acids. CDR3 amino acids: CASSSLGVNQPQHF. CDR3 in DNA: TGTGCCAGCAGCTCTCTGGGGGTAAATCAGCCCCAGCATTTT.

V is TRBV6-5 and J is TRBJ2-5; 8 nucleotides align to TRBD2. There are 15 residues in the CDR3. Trimming at V came to 7 bases and at J to 2 bases, leaving 9 bases not matched to a gene. Germline lookup yields CDR1 MNHEY and CDR2 SVGAGI. The CDR3 DNA reads as TGTGCCAGCAAAAGAGCGGGGGCTCTACAAGAGACCCAGTACTTC. It is translated as CASKRAGALQETQYF.

The rearrangement uses TRBV28 and TRBJ2-1; maybe TRBD1 (5 bases). The germline V and J ends were trimmed by 4 bases and 6 bases, with 16 bases remaining between them. The CDR3 covers 15 residues. Per germline, CDR1 MDHEN and CDR2 SYDVKM. CDR3 DNA: TGTGCCAGCAGTTCCTCCCCCCGACAGTTCAATGAGCAGTTCTTC. Translated, it gives CASSSSPRQFNEQFF. The full variable domain, rest sourced from reference TRBV28 and TRBJ2-1, is DVKVTQSSRYLVKRTGEKVFLECVQDMDHENMFWYRQDPGLGLRLIYFSYDVKMKEKGDIPEGYSVSREKKERFSLILESASTNQTSMYLCASSSSPRQFNEQFFGPGTRLTVL.

To note about this clone: The sample holds other DNA sequences that translate to the same CDR3. The chain joins TRBV7-8 to TRBJ2-1; D is unresolved. With 1 base removed from V and 3 bases from J, the gap between germline ends came to 4 bases. The germline gives CDR1 SGHVS, CDR2 FQNEAQ. The CDR3 is 13 amino acids. The CDR3 nucleotides are TGTGCCAGCAGCTTAGGAGACTACAATGAGCAGTTCTTC. It specifies CASSLGDYNEQFF.

The chain couples TRBV7-9 to TRBJ2-2; D might be TRBD1 (5 bases). Trimming shortened V by 3 bases and J by 5 bases, and 13 bases separated the two germline ends. The germline CDR1 and CDR2 sequences are SEHNR and FQNEAQ (reference sequence). This CDR3 has 15 amino acids. In DNA, the CDR3 is TGTGCCAGCAGCTTCGTTCAGGGCGGTACCGGGGAGCTGTTTTTT. It is translated as CASSFVQGGTGELFF.

This chain joins TRBV5-1 and TRBJ2-1; a weak D match, TRBD1 (5 bases). In germline, CDR1 is SGHRS, CDR2 YFSETQ. Trimming left V 0 bases short and J 1 base short, with 20 bases between. There are 19 residues in the CDR3. The CDR3 bases are TGCGCCAGCAGCTTGGCCCCAACGGGTACAGGAATTTCCTACAATGAGCAGTTCTTC. This gives the protein CASSLAPTGTGISYNEQFF.

V is TRBV14 and J is TRBJ2-3; possibly TRBD1 or TRBD2 for D (5 bases each). Germline lookup yields CDR1 SGHDN and CDR2 FVKESK. The V and J ends lost 3 bases and 4 bases respectively, with 8 bases between them. The CDR3 totals 13 residues. The CDR3 loop reads CASSHLGPDTQYF. The DNA of the CDR3 is TGTGCCAGCAGCCACTTGGGACCAGATACGCAGTATTTT.

V is TRBV27 and J is TRBJ1-2; D might be TRBD1 (5 bases). CDR1 MNHEY and CDR2 SMNVEV come from the germline V gene (reference sequence). Trimming removed 4 bases at V and 0 bases at J, with 9 bases between. There are 14 residues in the CDR3. CDR3 protein: CASSWGNPNYGYTF. In nucleotides, the CDR3 is TGTGCCAGCAGTTGGGGCAACCCTAACTATGGCTACACCTTC.